Sequencing of this T cell receptor (beta chain) was carried out in a study of T cells in localized non-small cell lung cancer. Study-wide results and limits: A median of around 60 of the top 100 tumor clones appeared in adjacent lung, which was paired and uninvolved.

The method was immunoSEQ multiplex PCR; TCRdb's version includes in-frame clones alone and lacks a portion of them. Among 1,500 to 2,000 clones listed, approximately 31% were seen once. Of note for this clone: The antigen remains unidentified.

This CDR3 region has 19 residues. The germline V gene has CDR1 MNHGY and CDR2 SAAAGT. V lost 2 bases and J 1 base, leaving 23 bases between the germline ends. The sample in question was normal lung tissue next to the tumor, obtained before any cancer treatment. The chain carries TRBV6-8 and TRBJ2-5, with D perhaps matching TRBD2 (7 bases). This TCR came from a male donor aged 60 or older with stage II squamous cell lung carcinoma. The DNA of the CDR3 is TGTGCCAGCAGTTACCCTCATGAGGGGGAGGGCATGGGCCAAGAGACCCAGTACTTC. Translated: CASSYPHEGEGMGQETQYF.